This T cell receptor (beta chain) originates from a study of cytomegalovirus exposure and HLA in healthy donors. Study-wide background: The use of the same platform for the 100 to 150 validation repertoires and the roughly 700 first-cohort repertoires was reported by a later analysis.

Points from the study as a whole: Researchers catalogued about 150 TCR beta chains as cytomegalovirus-associated. Reported performance of the classifier showed diagnosis of cytomegalovirus status with high specificity and sensitivity.

As for this clone: Antigen unknown.

V gave up 5 bases and J gave up 9 bases, with 8 bases separating them. CDR3 length: 11 residues. Germline V gene sequence: CDR1 LNHDA, CDR2 SQIVND (reference sequence). Repertoires were generated with immunoSEQ multiplex PCR, while TCRdb's copy carries only in-frame clones and drops some. The sample holds 250,000 to 300,000 clones, 80% to 90% seen once. The rearrangement joins TRBV19 to TRBJ1-5, with D hard to call. Sequenced input: PBMCs. This TCR was recovered from a woman in her late teens or twenties in good health and CMV-seronegative. CDR3 DNA sequence: TGTGCCAGTAGTTTCCGGGGGCCCCAGCATTTT. Translated: CASSFRGPQHF.